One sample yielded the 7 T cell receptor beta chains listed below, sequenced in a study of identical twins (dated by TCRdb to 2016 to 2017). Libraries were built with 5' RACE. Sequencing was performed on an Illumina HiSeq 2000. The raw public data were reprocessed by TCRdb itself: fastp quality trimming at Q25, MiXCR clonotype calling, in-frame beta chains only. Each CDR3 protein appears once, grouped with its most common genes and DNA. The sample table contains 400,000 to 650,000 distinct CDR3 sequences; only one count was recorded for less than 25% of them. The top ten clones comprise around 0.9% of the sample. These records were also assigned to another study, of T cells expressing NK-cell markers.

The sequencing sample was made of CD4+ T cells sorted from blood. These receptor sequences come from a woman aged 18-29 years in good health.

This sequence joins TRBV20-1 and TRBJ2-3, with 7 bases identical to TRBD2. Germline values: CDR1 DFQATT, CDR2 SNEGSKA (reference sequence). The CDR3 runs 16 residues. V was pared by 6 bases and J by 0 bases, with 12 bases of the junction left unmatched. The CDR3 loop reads CSALIFSSGSTDTQYF. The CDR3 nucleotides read TGCAGTGCCCTCATATTCTCTAGCGGTAGCACAGATACGCAGTATTTT.

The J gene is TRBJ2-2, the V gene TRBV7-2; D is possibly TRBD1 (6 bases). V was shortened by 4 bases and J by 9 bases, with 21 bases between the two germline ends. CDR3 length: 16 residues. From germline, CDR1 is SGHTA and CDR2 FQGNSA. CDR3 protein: CASSSGVSSGTRELFF. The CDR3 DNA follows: TGTGCCAGCAGCTCAGGGGTTAGCAGCGGTACCCGGGAGCTGTTTTTT.

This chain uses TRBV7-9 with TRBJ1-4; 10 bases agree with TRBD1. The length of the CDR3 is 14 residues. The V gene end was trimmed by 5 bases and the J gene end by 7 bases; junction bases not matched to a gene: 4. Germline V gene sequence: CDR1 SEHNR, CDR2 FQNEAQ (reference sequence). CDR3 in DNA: TGTGCCAGCAGCCCCGGGACAGGGGTTGAAAAACTGTTTTTT. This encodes CASSPGTGVEKLFF.

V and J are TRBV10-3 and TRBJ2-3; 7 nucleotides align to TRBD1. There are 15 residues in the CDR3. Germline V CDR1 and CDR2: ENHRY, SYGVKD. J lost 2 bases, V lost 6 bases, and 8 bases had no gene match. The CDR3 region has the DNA TGTGCCATCAGGGCCGGGACAGAGCTCACAGATACGCAGTATTTT. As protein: CAIRAGTELTDTQYF.

CDR3 sequence: CASRRILAGVTDTQYF. CDR3 bases: TGTGCCAGCAGACGTATTCTAGCGGGAGTTACAGATACGCAGTATTTT. The chain couples TRBV28 to TRBJ2-3, with TRBD2 matching over 10 bases. V was clipped by 6 bases and J by 3 bases; unmatched bases: 9. The CDR3 is 16 residues long. Looked up from germline, CDR1 is MDHEN and CDR2 is SYDVKM. Drawing the rest from reference TRBV28 and TRBJ2-3, the complete variable domain is DVKVTQSSRYLVKRTGEKVFLECVQDMDHENMFWYRQDPGLGLRLIYFSYDVKMKEKGDIPEGYSVSREKKERFSLILESASTNQTSMYLCASRRILAGVTDTQYFGPGTRLTVL.

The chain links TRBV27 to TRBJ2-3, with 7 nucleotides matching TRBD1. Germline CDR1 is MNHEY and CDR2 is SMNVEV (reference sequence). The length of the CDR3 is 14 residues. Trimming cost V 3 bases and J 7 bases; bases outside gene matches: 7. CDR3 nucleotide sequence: TGTGCCAGCAGTTTCGGGACAGATGTAAATACGCAGTATTTT. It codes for CASSFGTDVNTQYF.

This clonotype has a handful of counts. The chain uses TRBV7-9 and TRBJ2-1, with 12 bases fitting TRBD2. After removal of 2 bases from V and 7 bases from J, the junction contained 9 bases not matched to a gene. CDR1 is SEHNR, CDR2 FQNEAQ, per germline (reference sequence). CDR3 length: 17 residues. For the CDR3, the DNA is TGTGCCAGCAGCTTATCTTGGCAGCTAGCGGGGGGGAATGAGCAGTTCTTC. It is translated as CASSLSWQLAGGNEQFF.